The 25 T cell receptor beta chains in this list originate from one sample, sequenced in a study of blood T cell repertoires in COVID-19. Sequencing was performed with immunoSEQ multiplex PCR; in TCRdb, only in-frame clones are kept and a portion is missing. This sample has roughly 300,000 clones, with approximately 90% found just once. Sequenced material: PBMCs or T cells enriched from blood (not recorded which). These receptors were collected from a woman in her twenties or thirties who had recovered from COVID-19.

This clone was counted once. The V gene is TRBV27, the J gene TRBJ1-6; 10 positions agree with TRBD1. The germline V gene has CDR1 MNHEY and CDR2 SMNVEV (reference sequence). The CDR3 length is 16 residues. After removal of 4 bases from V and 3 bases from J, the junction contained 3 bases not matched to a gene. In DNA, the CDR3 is TGTGCCAGCAGTTCAAGGGACAGGGGCTATAATTCACCCCTCCACTTT. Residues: CASSSRDRGYNSPLHF.

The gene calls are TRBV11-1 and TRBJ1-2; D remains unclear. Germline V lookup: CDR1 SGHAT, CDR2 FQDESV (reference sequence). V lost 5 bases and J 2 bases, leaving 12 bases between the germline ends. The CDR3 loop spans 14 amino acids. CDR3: CASSHPTSNYGYTF. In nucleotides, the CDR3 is TGTGCCAGCAGCCATCCGACAAGCAACTATGGCTACACCTTC.

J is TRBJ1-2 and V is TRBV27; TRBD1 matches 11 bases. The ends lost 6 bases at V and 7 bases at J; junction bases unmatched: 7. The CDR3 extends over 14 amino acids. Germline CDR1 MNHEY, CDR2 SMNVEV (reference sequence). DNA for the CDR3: TGTGCCAGCAGCCGGGACAGGGGGATTGGTGGCTACACCTTC. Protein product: CASSRDRGIGGYTF.

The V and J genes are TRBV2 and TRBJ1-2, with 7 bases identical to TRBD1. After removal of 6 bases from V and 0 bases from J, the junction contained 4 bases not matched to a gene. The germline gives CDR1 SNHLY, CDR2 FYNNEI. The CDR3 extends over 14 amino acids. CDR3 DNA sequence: TGTGCCAGCAGGGGACAGAATTCTAACTATGGCTACACCTTC. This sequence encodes CASRGQNSNYGYTF.

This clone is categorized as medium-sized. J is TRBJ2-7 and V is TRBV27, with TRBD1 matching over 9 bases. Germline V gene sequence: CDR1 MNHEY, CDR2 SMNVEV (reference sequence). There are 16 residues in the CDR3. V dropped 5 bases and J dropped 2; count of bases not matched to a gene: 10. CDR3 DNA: TGTGCCAGCAGTGAACTACCGGGACAGGGCCCCTACGAGCAGTACTTC. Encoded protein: CASSELPGQGPYEQYF.

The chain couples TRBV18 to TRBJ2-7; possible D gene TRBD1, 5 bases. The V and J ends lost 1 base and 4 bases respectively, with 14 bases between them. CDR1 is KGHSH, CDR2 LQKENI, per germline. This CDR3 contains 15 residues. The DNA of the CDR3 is TGTGCCAGCTCACCACTTGGGGCTGCCGGGTACGAGCAGTACTTC. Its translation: CASSPLGAAGYEQYF.

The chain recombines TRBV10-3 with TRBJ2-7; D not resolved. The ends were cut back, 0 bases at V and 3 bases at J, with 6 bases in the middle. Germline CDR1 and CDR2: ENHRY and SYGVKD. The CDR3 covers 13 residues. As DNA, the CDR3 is TGTGCCATCAGTGAGTCTCTCAGCTACGAGCAGTACTTC. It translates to CAISESLSYEQYF.

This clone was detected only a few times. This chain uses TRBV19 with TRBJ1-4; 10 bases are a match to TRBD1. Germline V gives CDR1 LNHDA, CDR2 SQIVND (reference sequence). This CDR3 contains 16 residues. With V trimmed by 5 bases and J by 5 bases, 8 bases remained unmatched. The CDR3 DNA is TGTGCCAGTAGTGCATCTACGGGACAGGGGAATGAAAAACTGTTTTTT. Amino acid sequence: CASSASTGQGNEKLFF.

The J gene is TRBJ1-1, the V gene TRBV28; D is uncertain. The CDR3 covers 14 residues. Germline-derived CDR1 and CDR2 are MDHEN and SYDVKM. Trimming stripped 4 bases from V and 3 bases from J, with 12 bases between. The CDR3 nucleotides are TGTGCCAGCAGTTCCGCCGGGGTGGACACTGAAGCTTTCTTT. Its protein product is CASSSAGVDTEAFF.

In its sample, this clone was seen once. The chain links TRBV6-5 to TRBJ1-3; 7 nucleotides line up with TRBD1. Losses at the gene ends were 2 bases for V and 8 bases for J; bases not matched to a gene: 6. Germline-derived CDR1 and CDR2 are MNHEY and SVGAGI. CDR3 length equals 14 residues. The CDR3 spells CASSYQRGQYTIYF. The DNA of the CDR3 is TGTGCCAGCAGTTACCAGAGGGGGCAATACACCATATATTTT.

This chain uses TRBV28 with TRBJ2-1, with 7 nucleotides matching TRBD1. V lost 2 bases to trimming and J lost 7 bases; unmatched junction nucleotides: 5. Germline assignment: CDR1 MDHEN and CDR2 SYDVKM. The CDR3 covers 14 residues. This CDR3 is CASSLRTGSNEQFF. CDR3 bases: TGTGCCAGCAGTTTAAGGACAGGATCTAATGAGCAGTTCTTC.

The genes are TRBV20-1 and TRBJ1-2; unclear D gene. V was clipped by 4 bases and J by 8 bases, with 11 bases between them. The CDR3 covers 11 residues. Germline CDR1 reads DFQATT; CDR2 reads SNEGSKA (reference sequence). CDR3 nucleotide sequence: TGCAGTGCTATGGGCGGACTGGGCTACACCTTC. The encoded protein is CSAMGGLGYTF.

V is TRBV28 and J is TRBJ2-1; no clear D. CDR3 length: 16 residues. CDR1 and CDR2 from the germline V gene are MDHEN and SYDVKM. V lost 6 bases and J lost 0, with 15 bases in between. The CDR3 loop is CASSSPRSYSYNEQFF. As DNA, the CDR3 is TGTGCCAGCAGCTCCCCGAGATCCTACTCCTACAATGAGCAGTTCTTC.

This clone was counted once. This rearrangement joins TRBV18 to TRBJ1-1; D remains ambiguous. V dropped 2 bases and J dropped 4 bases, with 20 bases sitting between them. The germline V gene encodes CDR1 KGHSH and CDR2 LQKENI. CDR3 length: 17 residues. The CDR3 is CASSPGASYRRATEAFF. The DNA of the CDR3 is TGTGCCAGCTCACCAGGAGCCTCCTACCGGAGGGCCACTGAAGCTTTCTTT.

CDR3 region: CASSFSQGASDTQYF. CDR3 DNA sequence: TGTGCCAGCAGCTTCTCACAGGGGGCCTCAGATACGCAGTATTTT. The V gene is TRBV5-4, the J gene TRBJ2-3; TRBD1 aligns across 9 bases. Trimming cost V 2 bases and J 4 bases; bases outside gene matches: 5. This CDR3 has 15 residues. Germline CDR1 reads SGHNT; CDR2 reads YYREEE (reference sequence).

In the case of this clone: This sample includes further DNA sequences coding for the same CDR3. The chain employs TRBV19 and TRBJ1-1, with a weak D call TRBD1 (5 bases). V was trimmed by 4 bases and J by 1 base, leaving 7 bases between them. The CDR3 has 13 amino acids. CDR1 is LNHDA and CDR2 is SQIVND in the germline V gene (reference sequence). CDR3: CASSTTGNTEAFF. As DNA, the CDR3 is TGTGCCAGTAGTACAACAGGGAACACTGAAGCTTTCTTT.

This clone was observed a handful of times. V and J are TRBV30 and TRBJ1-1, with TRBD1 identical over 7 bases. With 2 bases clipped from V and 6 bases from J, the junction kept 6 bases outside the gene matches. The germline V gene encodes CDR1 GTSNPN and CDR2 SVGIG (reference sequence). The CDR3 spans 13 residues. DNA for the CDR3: TGTGCCTGGAGTATAGGAGGGGGCTCTGAAGCTTTCTTT. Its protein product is CAWSIGGGSEAFF. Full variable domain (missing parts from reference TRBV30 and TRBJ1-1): SQTIHQWPATLVQPVGSPLSLECTVEGTSNPNLYWYRQAAGRGLQLLFYSVGIGQISSEVPQNLSASRPQDRQFILSSKKLLLSDSGFYLCAWSIGGGSEAFFGQGTRLTVV.

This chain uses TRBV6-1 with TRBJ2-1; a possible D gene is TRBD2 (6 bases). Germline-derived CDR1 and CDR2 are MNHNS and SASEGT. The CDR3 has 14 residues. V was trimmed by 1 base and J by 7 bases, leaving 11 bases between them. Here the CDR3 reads CASSEVGSGNEQFF. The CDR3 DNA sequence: TGTGCCAGCAGTGAAGTGGGAAGCGGGAATGAGCAGTTCTTC.

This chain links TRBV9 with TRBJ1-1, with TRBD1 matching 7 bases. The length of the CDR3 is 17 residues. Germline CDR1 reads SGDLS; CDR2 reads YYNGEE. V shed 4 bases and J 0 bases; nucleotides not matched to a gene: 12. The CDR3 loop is CASSPRDSLIMNTEAFF. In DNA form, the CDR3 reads TGTGCCAGCAGCCCGCGGGACAGCTTAATCATGAACACTGAAGCTTTCTTT.

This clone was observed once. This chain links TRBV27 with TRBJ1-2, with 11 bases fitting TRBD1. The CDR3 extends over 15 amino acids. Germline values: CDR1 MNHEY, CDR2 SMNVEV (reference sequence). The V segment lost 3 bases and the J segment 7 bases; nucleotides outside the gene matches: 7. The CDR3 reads CASSLSRDRGGGYTF. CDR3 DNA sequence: TGTGCCAGCAGTTTGTCCCGGGACAGGGGGGGTGGCTACACCTTC.

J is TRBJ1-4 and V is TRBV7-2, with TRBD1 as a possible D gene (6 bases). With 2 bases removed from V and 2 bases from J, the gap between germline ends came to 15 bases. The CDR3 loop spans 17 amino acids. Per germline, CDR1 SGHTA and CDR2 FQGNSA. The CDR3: CASSLHPGVGTNEKLFF. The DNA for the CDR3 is TGTGCCAGCAGCTTACATCCAGGGGTTGGGACTAATGAAAAACTGTTTTTT.

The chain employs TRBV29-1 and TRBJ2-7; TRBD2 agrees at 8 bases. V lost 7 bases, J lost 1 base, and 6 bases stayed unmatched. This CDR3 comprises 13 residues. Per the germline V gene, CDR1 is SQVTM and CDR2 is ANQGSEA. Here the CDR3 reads CSATGTRSYEQYF. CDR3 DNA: TGCAGCGCCACCGGGACTAGATCCTACGAGCAGTACTTC.

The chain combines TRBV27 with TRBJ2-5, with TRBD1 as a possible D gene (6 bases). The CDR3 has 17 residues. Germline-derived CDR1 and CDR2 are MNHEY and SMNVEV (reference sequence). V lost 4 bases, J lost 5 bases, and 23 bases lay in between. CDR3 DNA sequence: TGTGCCAGCAGTTCCTTACAGGGTAGGGTTTTCAGTGAGACCCAGTACTTC. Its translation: CASSSLQGRVFSETQYF.

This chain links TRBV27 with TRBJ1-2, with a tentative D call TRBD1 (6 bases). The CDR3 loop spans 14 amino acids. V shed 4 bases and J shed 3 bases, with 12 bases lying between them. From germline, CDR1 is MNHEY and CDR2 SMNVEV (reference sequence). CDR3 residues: CASSSTGTYYGYTF. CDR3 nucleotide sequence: TGTGCCAGCAGTTCCACCGGGACATACTATGGCTACACCTTC.

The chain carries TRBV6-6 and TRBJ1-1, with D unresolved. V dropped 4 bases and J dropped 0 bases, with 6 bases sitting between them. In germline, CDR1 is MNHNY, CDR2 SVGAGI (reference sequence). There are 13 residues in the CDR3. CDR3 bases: TGTGCCAGCAGTTTGGGCTTGAACACTGAAGCTTTCTTT. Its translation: CASSLGLNTEAFF.